The 18 T cell receptor beta chains given below trace back to one sample, sequenced in a study of blood T cell repertoires in COVID-19. Sequenced by immunoSEQ multiplex PCR; TCRdb stores in-frame clones only, minus some. The top ten clones hold approximately 1.9% of a sample with 320,000 or so clones, 85% of them seen once. What was sequenced was PBMCs or T cells enriched from blood (not recorded which). The receptors were gathered from a woman younger than 45 who had been exposed to COVID-19.

The chain recombines TRBV6-2 or TRBV6-3 with TRBJ2-3, with TRBD2 identical over 7 bases. Germline V lookup: CDR1 MNHEY, CDR2 SVGEGT. The CDR3 is made up of 12 amino acids. V shed 5 bases, J shed 8 bases, and the junction held 4 bases outside the gene matches. CDR3 in amino acids: CASSPGGSTQYF. The DNA of the CDR3 is TGTGCCAGCAGTCCGGGGGGAAGTACGCAGTATTTT.

The chain recombines TRBV11-2 with TRBJ2-1; 12 nucleotides agree with TRBD2. Germline V gene sequence: CDR1 SGHAT, CDR2 FQNNGV. The junction had 4 bases not matched to a gene; V was cut back by 5 bases and J by 2 bases. This CDR3 is 16 amino acids long. The CDR3 is CASSPWTSGTYNEQFF. The CDR3 nucleotides read TGTGCCAGCAGCCCTTGGACTAGCGGGACCTACAATGAGCAGTTCTTC.

The rearrangement links TRBV2 to TRBJ2-2, with D maybe TRBD1 (6 bases). The CDR3 spans 14 residues. Germline V gene sequence: CDR1 SNHLY, CDR2 FYNNEI. Between the trimmed V and J ends, which lost 7 bases and 4 bases, there was a span of 13 bases. The CDR3 sequence is CASTYRVSTGELFF. CDR3 nucleotide sequence: TGTGCCAGCACCTACAGGGTTTCCACCGGGGAGCTGTTTTTT.

The rearrangement uses TRBV19 and TRBJ2-1; D perhaps matches TRBD2 (5 bases). The V gene's germline CDR1 is LNHDA and CDR2 SQIVND (reference sequence). This CDR3 spans 15 amino acids. V gave up 2 bases and J gave up 1 base, with 9 bases separating them. The CDR3 DNA is TGTGCCAGTAGTATACCGGACTTGTCCTACAATGAGCAGTTCTTC. It codes for CASSIPDLSYNEQFF.

This clone was detected once. The gene calls are TRBV25-1 and TRBJ2-7, with D possibly matching TRBD2 (5 bases). The length of the CDR3 is 16 residues. V gave up 6 bases and J gave up 3 bases, with 21 bases separating them. Germline V gene data show CDR1 as MGHDK and CDR2 as SYGVNS. Here the CDR3 reads CASSKVGMGRSYEQYF. CDR3 DNA sequence: TGTGCCAGCAGCAAAGTGGGGATGGGGAGAAGCTACGAGCAGTACTTC.

The chain links TRBV12-5 to TRBJ1-2; D is ambiguous. This CDR3 has 14 residues. The germline V gene encodes CDR1 LGHNT and CDR2 FRNRAP. V shed 7 bases and J shed 4 bases, with 16 bases lying between them. CDR3 sequence: CASAAGNIPYGYTF. Here the CDR3 DNA reads TGTGCTAGTGCCGCCGGGAACATACCCTATGGCTACACCTTC.

The CDR3 protein is CASSLVRANEKLFF. The CDR3 bases are TGTGCCAGCAGCTTAGTTCGGGCTAATGAAAAACTGTTTTTT. The V and J genes are TRBV7-2 and TRBJ1-4, with D hard to call. This CDR3 contains 14 residues. Between the trimmed V and J ends, which lost 1 base and 3 bases, there was a span of 6 bases. Germline V gene lookup returns CDR1 SGHTA and CDR2 FQGNSA.

V and J are TRBV27 and TRBJ1-6, with a possible D match to TRBD1 (6 bases). This CDR3 is built from 15 residues. Trimming stripped 2 bases from V and 10 bases from J, with 15 bases between. The germline V gene has CDR1 MNHEY and CDR2 SMNVEV (reference sequence). The CDR3: CASSLIVGARSPLHF. For the CDR3, the DNA is TGTGCCAGCAGTTTAATAGTGGGGGCTCGGTCACCCCTCCACTTT.

The chain uses TRBV4-2 and TRBJ2-3; a possible D gene is TRBD2 (5 bases). V was cut by 0 bases and J by 2 bases, with 18 bases left in between. The germline V gene has CDR1 LGHNA and CDR2 YNFKEQ. The CDR3 loop spans 18 amino acids. Written as DNA, the CDR3 is TGTGCCAGCAGCCAAGATAGGTTCGGCGACGGGAACACAGATACGCAGTATTTT. It yields the protein CASSQDRFGDGNTDTQYF.

The rearrangement joins TRBV4-1 to TRBJ2-4; TRBD2 is a possible D gene (6 bases). Deletions cut 4 bases from V and 3 bases from J, with 19 bases between. Germline loops: CDR1 MGHRA, CDR2 YSYEKL. The CDR3 consists of 17 residues. CDR3 amino acids: CASSRVGVAEGKNIQYF. DNA of the CDR3: TGCGCCAGCAGCCGGGTGGGCGTAGCGGAGGGCAAAAACATTCAGTACTTC.

This chain links TRBV6-5 with TRBJ2-7, with D tentatively TRBD1 (7 bases). The CDR3 is 13 residues long. Germline V gene lookup returns CDR1 MNHEY and CDR2 SVGAGI. Deletions cut 8 bases from V and 3 bases from J, with 14 bases between. The CDR3 loop is CASGGTVGYEQYF. The CDR3 coding sequence is TGTGCCAGCGGGGGGACAGTAGGCTACGAGCAGTACTTC.

The V and J genes are TRBV3-1 (or the pseudogene TRBV3-2) and TRBJ2-5; D may be TRBD1 (6 bases). Germline CDR1 reads LGHDT; CDR2 reads YNNKEL (reference sequence). Trimming cost V 3 bases and J 4 bases, with 21 bases left between them. The length of the CDR3 is 17 residues. CDR3: CASSQDNVGGARETQYF. For the CDR3, the DNA is TGTGCCAGCAGCCAGGACAATGTTGGGGGCGCGAGAGAGACCCAGTACTTC.

The V and J genes are TRBV30 and TRBJ1-2; maybe TRBD1 (6 bases). CDR3 length: 13 residues. Germline assignment: CDR1 GTSNPN and CDR2 SVGIG (reference sequence). V was trimmed by 5 bases and J by 4 bases, leaving 14 bases between them. The CDR3 DNA reads as TGTGCCTGGCAACAACAGGGATTCTATGGCTACACCTTC. Its protein is CAWQQQGFYGYTF.

This chain uses TRBV27 with TRBJ2-5, with D perhaps TRBD1 (6 bases). CDR1 and CDR2 from the germline V gene are MNHEY and SMNVEV (reference sequence). Trimming removed 5 bases at V and 4 bases at J, with 11 bases between. The length of the CDR3 is 13 residues. CDR3 amino acids: CASSPQGRETQYF. CDR3 bases: TGTGCCAGCAGTCCCCAGGGGCGAGAGACCCAGTACTTC.

This clone has just one count. The V call is TRBV11-2, the J call TRBJ1-3, with D perhaps matching TRBD1 (5 bases). V lost 3 bases, J lost 9 bases, and 6 bases lay in between. The CDR3 is 11 amino acids. Germline assignment: CDR1 SGHAT and CDR2 FQNNGV. The CDR3 DNA sequence: TGTGCCAGCAGCTTCGGGGGCACCATATATTTT. As protein: CASSFGGTIYF. The full variable domain, rest sourced from reference TRBV11-2 and TRBJ1-3, is EAGVAQSPRYKIIEKRQSVAFWCNPISGHATLYWYQQILGQGPKLLIQFQNNGVVDDSQLPKDRFSAERLKGVDSTLKIQPAKLEDSAVYLCASSFGGTIYFGEGSWLTVV.

The chain joins TRBV2 to TRBJ1-2; D not resolved. The CDR3 covers 11 residues. The germline gives CDR1 SNHLY, CDR2 FYNNEI. V lost 7 bases, J lost 1 base, and 4 bases lay in between. The CDR3 reads CASNLNYGYTF. CDR3 nucleotides: TGTGCCAGCAATCTTAACTATGGCTACACCTTC.

The V call is TRBV28, the J call TRBJ2-1, with D possibly being TRBD2 (6 bases). Germline V CDR1 and CDR2: MDHEN, SYDVKM. Trimming shortened V by 2 bases and J by 6 bases, and 11 bases separated the two germline ends. The CDR3 has 14 amino acids. The chain's CDR3 is CASSLALGGNEQFF. The CDR3 coding sequence is TGTGCCAGCAGTTTAGCATTGGGAGGCAATGAGCAGTTCTTC.

The rearrangement uses TRBV28 and TRBJ1-2; 11 bases match TRBD1. From germline, CDR1 is MDHEN and CDR2 SYDVKM. Trimming cost V 6 bases and J 4 bases; bases outside gene matches: 10. The CDR3 length is 16 residues. Written as DNA, the CDR3 is TGTGCCAGCAGCCCGTCCCGGGACAGGGGGGTCTATGGCTACACCTTC. It yields the protein CASSPSRDRGVYGYTF.